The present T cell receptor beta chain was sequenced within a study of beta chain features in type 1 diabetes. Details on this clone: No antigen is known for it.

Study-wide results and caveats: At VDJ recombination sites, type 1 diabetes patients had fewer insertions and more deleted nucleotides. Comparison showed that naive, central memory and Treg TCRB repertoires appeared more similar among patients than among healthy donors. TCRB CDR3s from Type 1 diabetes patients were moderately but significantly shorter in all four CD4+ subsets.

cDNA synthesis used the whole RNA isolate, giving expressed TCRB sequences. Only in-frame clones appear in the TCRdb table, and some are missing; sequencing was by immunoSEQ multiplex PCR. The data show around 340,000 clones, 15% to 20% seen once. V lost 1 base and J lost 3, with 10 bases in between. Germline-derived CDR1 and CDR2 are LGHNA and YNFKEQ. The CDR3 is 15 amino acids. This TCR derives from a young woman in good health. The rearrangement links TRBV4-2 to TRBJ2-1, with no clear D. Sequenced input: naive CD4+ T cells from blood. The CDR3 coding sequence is TGTGCCAGCAGCCAAGGTGCCCAGGTCTACAATGAGCAGTTCTTC. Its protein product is CASSQGAQVYNEQFF.